Listed below are T cell receptor beta chains from one sample, sequenced in a study of long-term antiretroviral therapy in people with HIV. Profiled with immunoSEQ multiplex PCR; TCRdb holds only in-frame clones, not every one. The sample carries about 35,000 clones, approximately 75% recorded once. Source: unsorted PBMCs, taken 3 years after starting antiretroviral therapy. Source of these receptors: a man aged 50 to 59 with HIV. The CDR3 runs from the conserved cysteine through the conserved F or W. A D gene is named only where the DNA matches it firmly. Size is omitted from some rows. Given values are once, few, many or a class for expanded clones.

TRBJ2-3	.	.	TRBV20-1	TGCAGTGCCGCTCGCACAGATACGCAGTATTTT	CSAARTDTQYF
TRBJ1-2	.	.	TRBV2	TGTGCCAGCAGTGGCGTAGGGGCTTATGGCTACACCTTC	CASSGVGAYGYTF
TRBJ2-7	.	.	TRBV6-4	TGTGCCAGCAGTCTTCCCAAAGAAACGCTGGGAGAGCAGTACTTC	CASSLPKETLGEQYF
TRBJ2-7	.	.	TRBV27	TGTGCCAGCAAAGGGGGGCTAGGCGTCTCCTACGAGCAGTACTTC	CASKGGLGVSYEQYF
TRBJ2-7	TRBD2	once	TRBV27	TGTGCCAGCAGTCCTCGGGGAGGGTACTACGAGCAGTACTTC	CASSPRGGYYEQYF
TRBJ2-2	TRBD2	few	TRBV18	TGTGCCAGCTCACCACCGGGACTAGCGGGAGTTGACGGGGAGCTGTTTTTT	CASSPPGLAGVDGELFF
TRBJ2-2	TRBD2	.	TRBV11-2	TGTGCCAGCAGCTCTAGCGGGGGGGCGAACACCGGGGAGCTGTTTTTT	CASSSSGGANTGELFF
TRBJ1-5	.	.	TRBV6-6	TGTGCCAGTCGACAGGACGGCAATCAGCCCCAGCATTTT	CASRQDGNQPQHF
TRBJ2-2	.	.	TRBV7-2	TGTGCCAGCAGGCGGGACAGTGCCGGGGAGCTGTTTTTT	CASRRDSAGELFF
TRBJ1-5	.	.	TRBV9	TGTGCCAGCAGCGCGGGGGGGAATCAGCCCCAGCATTTT	CASSAGGNQPQHF
TRBJ1-5	.	.	TRBV18	TGTGCCAGCTCACCACCGGGGACGACGGGGCAGCCCCAGCATTTT	CASSPPGTTGQPQHF
TRBJ2-5	TRBD1	.	TRBV7-2	TGTGCCAGCAGCGTGGGGACAGCGAATCAAGAGACCCAGTACTTC	CASSVGTANQETQYF
TRBJ1-2	.	once	TRBV29-1	TGCAGCGCCCTCGGAGTCCGGGGCTACACCTTC	CSALGVRGYTF
TRBJ2-7	TRBD1	.	TRBV29-1	TGCAGCGTTGGACAGGGCGGCGAGCAGTACTTC	CSVGQGGEQYF
TRBJ1-1	.	.	TRBV7-9	TGTGCCAGCAGCTTACAGGGTGGCGTCAACACTGAAGCTTTCTTT	CASSLQGGVNTEAFF
TRBJ2-2	TRBD2	.	TRBV29-1	TGCAGCGCCTGGACTAGCGGTGCTCTTACCGGGGAGCTGTTTTTT	CSAWTSGALTGELFF
TRBJ2-5	TRBD1	.	TRBV4-1	TGCGCCAGCAGCCCTCAGACAGGGGGCACCCAAGAGACCCAGTACTTC	CASSPQTGGTQETQYF
TRBJ2-3	.	.	TRBV6-5	TGTGCCAGCAGATACAGTACGGCCCGGTATACGCAGTATTTT	CASRYSTARYTQYF
TRBJ2-4	.	few	TRBV7-2	TGTGCCAGCAGCTCCCCCACCAGAGTCATTCAGTACTTC	CASSSPTRVIQYF
TRBJ1-4	.	few	TRBV4-2	TGTGCCAGCAGCCAAGATGGCTGGAGCGAAAAACTGTTTTTT	CASSQDGWSEKLFF
TRBJ1-5	.	few	TRBV19	TGTGCCAGTACTCCCCTGGGGGAGGGGAGCAATCAGCCCCAGCATTTT	CASTPLGEGSNQPQHF
TRBJ2-7	.	.	TRBV7-9	TGTGCCAGCAGCTCATTATTTGGCGAGCAGTACTTC	CASSSLFGEQYF
TRBJ2-1	.	.	TRBV29-1	TGCAGCGTTGAAAGAAAAGCGGTGATTTCCTACAATGAGCAGTTCTTC	CSVERKAVISYNEQFF
TRBJ2-2	.	.	TRBV6-5	TGTGCCAGCAGTTCTAGCTGGTATGGGGAGCTGTTTTTT	CASSSSWYGELFF
TRBJ2-3	.	once	TRBV29-1	TGCAGCGTCCTTGGAACGGCAGATACGCAGTATTTT	CSVLGTADTQYF
TRBJ2-1	TRBD2	once	TRBV5-4	TGTGCCAGCAGAACAGGACTAGCGGGAGACAATGAGCAGTTCTTC	CASRTGLAGDNEQFF
TRBJ2-7	TRBD1	.	TRBV19	TGTGCCAGTACCCCGACAGGGAACTCCTACGAGCAGTACTTC	CASTPTGNSYEQYF
TRBJ2-7	.	.	TRBV7-2	TGTGCCAGCAGCTTAGGGTCCTCTTCCGGCAGTAAGCAGTACTTC	CASSLGSSSGSKQYF
TRBJ1-4	.	.	TRBV5-1	TGCGCCAGCAGCTCCCGGACCTCTTCTAATGAAAAACTGTTTTTT	CASSSRTSSNEKLFF
TRBJ1-6	.	once	TRBV7-3	TGTGCCAGCAGCTTAAGGGGAGGTAATTCACCCCTCCACTTT	CASSLRGGNSPLHF
TRBJ1-2	.	.	TRBV7-9	TGTGCCAGCAGCCGCCTGGGACTTCGGGGCGGCTACACCTTC	CASSRLGLRGGYTF
TRBJ2-7	.	.	TRBV6-6	TGTGCCAGCAGCCCCAGGGGGGGGGATCCTAACGAGCAGTACTTC	CASSPRGGDPNEQYF
TRBJ1-2	.	.	TRBV28	TGTGCCAGCAGTTTAAACTATGGCTACACCTTC	CASSLNYGYTF
TRBJ2-1	.	.	TRBV27	TGTGCCAGCAGTCTCATCCGGGATCACAATGAGCAGTTCTTC	CASSLIRDHNEQFF
TRBJ2-5	.	once	TRBV6-5	TGTGCCAGCAGTTACGGCCAGCAAGAGACCCAGTACTTC	CASSYGQQETQYF
TRBJ2-3	.	once	TRBV7-3	TGTGCCAGCAGCCCGGGACTCTTCACAGATACGCAGTATTTT	CASSPGLFTDTQYF
TRBJ1-5	.	.	TRBV27	TGTGCCAGCAGTTCGTTGGATAAGGGTAGCAATCAGCCCCAGCATTTT	CASSSLDKGSNQPQHF
TRBJ1-4	.	.	TRBV28	TGTGCCAGCAGTTCCCTTCAGGGGATGGGGGAAAAACTGTTTTTT	CASSSLQGMGEKLFF
TRBJ2-3	TRBD2	.	TRBV5-1	TGCGCCAGCAGCTTGGCCGGGACTAGGCATGCAGATACGCAGTATTTT	CASSLAGTRHADTQYF
TRBJ1-4	TRBD1	few	TRBV29-1	TGCAGCGTTGGGTCTGGGACAGCTAATGAAAAACTGTTTTTT	CSVGSGTANEKLFF
TRBJ2-7	.	.	TRBV11-2	TGTGCCAGCAGCTTAAGAACAGGCCCCTTTCTCGAGCAGTACTTC	CASSLRTGPFLEQYF